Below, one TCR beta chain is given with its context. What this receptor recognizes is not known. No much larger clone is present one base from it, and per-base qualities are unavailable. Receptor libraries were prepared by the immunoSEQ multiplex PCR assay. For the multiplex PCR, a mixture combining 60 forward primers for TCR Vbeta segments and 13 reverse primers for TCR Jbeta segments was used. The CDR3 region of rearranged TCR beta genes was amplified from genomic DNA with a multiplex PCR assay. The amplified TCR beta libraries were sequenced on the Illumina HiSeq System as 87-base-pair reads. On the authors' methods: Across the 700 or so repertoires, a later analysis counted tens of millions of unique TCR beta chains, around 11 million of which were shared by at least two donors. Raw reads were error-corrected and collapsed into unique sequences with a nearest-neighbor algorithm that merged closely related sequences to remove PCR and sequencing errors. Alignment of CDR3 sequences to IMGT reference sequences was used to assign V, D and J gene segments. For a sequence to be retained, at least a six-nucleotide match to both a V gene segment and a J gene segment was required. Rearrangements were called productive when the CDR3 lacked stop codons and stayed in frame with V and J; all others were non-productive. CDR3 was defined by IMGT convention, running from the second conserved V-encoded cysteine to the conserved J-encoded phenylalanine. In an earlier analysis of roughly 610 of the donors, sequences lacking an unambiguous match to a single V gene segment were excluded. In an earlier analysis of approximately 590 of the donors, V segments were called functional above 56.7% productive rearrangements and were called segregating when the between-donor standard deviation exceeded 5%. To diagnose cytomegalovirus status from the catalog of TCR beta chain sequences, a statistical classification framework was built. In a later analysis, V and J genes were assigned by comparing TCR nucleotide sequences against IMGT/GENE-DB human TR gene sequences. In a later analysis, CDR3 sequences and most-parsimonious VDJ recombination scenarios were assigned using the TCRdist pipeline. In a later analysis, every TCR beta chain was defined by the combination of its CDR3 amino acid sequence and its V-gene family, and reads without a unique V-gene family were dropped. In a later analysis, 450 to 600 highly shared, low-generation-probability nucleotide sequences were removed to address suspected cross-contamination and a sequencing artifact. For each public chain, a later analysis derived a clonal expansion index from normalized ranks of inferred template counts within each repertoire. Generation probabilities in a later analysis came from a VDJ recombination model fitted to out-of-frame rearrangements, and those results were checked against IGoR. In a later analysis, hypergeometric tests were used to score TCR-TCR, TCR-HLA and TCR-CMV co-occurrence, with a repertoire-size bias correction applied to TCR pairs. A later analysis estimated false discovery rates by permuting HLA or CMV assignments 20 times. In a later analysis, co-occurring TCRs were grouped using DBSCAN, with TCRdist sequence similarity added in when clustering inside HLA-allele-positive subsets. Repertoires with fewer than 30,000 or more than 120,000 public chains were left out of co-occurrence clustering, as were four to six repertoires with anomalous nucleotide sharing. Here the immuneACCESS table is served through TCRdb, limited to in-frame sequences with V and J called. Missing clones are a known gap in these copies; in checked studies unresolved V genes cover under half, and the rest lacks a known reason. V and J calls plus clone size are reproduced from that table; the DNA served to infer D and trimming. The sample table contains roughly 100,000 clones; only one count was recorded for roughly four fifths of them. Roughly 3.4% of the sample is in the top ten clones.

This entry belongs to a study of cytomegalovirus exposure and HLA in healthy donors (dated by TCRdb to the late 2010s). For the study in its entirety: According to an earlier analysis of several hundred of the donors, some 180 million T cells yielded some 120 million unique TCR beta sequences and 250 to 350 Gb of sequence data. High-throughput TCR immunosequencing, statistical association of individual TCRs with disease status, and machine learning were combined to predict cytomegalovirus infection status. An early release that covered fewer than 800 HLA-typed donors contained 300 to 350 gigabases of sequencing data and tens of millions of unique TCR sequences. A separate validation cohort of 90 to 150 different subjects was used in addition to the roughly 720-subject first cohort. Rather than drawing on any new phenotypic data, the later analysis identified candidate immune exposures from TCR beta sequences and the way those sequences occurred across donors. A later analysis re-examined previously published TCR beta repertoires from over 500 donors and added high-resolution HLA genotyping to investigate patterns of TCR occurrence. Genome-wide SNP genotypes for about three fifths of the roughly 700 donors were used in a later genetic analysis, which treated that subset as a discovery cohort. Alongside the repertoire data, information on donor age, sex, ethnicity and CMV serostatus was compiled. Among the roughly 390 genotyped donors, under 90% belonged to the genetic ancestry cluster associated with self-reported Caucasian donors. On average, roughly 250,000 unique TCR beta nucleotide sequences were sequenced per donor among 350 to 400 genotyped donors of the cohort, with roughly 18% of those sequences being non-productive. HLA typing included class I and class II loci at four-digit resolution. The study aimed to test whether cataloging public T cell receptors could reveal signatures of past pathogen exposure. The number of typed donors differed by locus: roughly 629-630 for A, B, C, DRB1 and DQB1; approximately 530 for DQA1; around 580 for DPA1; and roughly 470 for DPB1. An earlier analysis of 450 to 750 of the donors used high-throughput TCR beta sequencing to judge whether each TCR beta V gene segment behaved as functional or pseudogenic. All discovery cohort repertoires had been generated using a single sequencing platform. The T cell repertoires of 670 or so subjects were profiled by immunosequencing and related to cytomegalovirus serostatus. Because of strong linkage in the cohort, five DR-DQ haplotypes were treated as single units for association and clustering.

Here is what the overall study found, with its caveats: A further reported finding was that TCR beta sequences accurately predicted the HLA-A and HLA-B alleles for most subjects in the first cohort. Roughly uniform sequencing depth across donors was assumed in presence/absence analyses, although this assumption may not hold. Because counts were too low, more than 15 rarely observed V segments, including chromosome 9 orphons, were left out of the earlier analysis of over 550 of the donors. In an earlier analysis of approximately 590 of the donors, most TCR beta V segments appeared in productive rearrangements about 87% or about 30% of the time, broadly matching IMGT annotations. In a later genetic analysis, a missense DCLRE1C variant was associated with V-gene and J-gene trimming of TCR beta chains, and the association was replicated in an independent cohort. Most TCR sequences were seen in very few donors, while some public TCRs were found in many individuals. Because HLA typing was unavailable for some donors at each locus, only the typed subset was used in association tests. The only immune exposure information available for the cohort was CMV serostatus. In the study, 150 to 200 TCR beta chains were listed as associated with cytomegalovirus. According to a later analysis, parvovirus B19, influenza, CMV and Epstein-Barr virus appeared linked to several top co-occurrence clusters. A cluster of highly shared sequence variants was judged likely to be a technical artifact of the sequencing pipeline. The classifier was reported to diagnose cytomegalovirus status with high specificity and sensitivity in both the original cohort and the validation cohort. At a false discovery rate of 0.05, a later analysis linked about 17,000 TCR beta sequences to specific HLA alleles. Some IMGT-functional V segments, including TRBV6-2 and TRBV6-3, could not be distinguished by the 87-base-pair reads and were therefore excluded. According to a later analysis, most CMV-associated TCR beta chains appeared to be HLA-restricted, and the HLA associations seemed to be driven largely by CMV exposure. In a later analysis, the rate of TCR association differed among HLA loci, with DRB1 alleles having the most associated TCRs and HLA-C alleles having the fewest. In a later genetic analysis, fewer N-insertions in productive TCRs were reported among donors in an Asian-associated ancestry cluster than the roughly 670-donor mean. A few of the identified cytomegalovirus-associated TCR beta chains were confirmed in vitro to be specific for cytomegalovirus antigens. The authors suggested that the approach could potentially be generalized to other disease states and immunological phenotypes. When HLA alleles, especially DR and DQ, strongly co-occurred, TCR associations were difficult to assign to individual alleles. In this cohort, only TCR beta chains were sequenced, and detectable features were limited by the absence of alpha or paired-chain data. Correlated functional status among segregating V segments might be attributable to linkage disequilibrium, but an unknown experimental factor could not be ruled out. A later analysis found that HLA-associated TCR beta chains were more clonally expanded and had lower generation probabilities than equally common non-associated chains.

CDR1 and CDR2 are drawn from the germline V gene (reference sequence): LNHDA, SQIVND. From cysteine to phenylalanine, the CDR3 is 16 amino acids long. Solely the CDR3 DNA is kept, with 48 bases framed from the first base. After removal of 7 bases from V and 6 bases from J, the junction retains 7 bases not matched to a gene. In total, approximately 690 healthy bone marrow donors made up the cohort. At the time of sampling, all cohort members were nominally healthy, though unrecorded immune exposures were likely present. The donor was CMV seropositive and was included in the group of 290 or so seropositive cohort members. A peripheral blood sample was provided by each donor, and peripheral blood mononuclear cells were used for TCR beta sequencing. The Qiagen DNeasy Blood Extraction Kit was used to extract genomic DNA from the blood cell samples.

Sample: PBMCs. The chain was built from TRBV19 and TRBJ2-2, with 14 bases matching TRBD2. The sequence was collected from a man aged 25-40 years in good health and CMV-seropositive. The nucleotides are TGTGCCAGTACCCCTCTGACTAGCGGGAGGGCCGGGGAGCTGTTTTTT. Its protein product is CASTPLTSGRAGELFF. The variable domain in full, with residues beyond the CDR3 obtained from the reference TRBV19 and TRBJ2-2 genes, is DGGITQSPKYLFRKEGQNVTLSCEQNLNHDAMYWYRQDPGQGLRLIYYSQIVNDFQKGDIAEGYSVSREKKESFPLTVTSAQKNPTAFYLCASTPLTSGRAGELFFGEGSRLTVL.